These T cell receptor beta chains were read from a single sample in a study of T cell repertoires in cytomegalovirus infection. TCRdb re-derived calls from the reads in MiXCR, one entry per CDR3 protein. The table has some 220,000 distinct CDR3 sequences, 35% to 40% seen once. No antigen has been identified for these receptors. The sample in question was CD8+ T cells from cultured PBMCs, obtained from culture after CMV antigen stimulation. The receptors originated from a human donor in good health (CMV status not recorded). Some clones in this sample may be carry-over from other donors' samples. Each CDR3 is given with its conserved first and last residue. The D gene is left open where the match is weak. The size of a clone is reported for some rows only, either as once, few or many, or as a class for expanded clones.

D	size	V	J	DNA	CDR3
TRBD2	once	TRBV5-6	TRBJ2-3	TGTGCCAGCAGCTGGGGGACTAGCGGGAGCGTCTATACGCAGTATTTT	CASSWGTSGSVYTQYF
NA	few	TRBV12-3/TRBV12-4	TRBJ2-6	TGTGCCAGCAGTTTTCTTTCTGGGGCCAACGTCCTGACTTTC	CASSFLSGANVLTF
NA	few	TRBV7-2	TRBJ2-3	TGTGCCAGCAGCTTAAGGAGAGCCGAAGATACGCAGTATTTT	CASSLRRAEDTQYF
TRBD1	NA	TRBV7-9	TRBJ2-2	TGTGCCAGCAGCTATGGACAGGACCACACCGGGGAGCTGTTTTTT	CASSYGQDHTGELFF
NA	NA	TRBV7-6	TRBJ2-7	TGTGCCAGCAGCTTACCGGGGATGGGCGAGCAGTACTTC	CASSLPGMGEQYF
TRBD1	many	TRBV11-2	TRBJ1-5	TGTGCCAGCAGTGGGACAGACCTTAGCAATCAGCCCCAGCATTTT	CASSGTDLSNQPQHF
TRBD2	NA	TRBV27	TRBJ2-4	TGTGCCAGCAGTTTGGAGGGAGGGCTGAACATTCAGTACTTC	CASSLEGGLNIQYF
NA	NA	TRBV29-1	TRBJ2-2	TGCAGTGCCCGGACAGCGAACACCGGGGAGCTGTTTTTT	CSARTANTGELFF
NA	few	TRBV27	TRBJ1-1	TGTGCCAGCAGTTACGACGGGGCTGAAGCTTTCTTT	CASSYDGAEAFF
NA	NA	TRBV27	TRBJ2-7	TGTGCCAGCAGCCTTGACAGACTTACCTACGAGCAGTACTTC	CASSLDRLTYEQYF
NA	few	TRBV11-2	TRBJ2-5	TGTGCCAGTCTACTAGGACCCTGGGAGGAGACCCAGTACTTC	CASLLGPWEETQYF
NA	NA	TRBV12-3/TRBV12-4	TRBJ1-1	TGTGCCAGCAGTGGGGTACAGGGAAGGAGCACTGAAGCTTTCTTT	CASSGVQGRSTEAFF
TRBD2	NA	TRBV28	TRBJ2-1	TGTGCCAGCAGTGAAAGGACTAGCAGAAACAATGAGCAGTTCTTC	CASSERTSRNNEQFF
NA	NA	TRBV19	TRBJ1-1	TGTGCCACCTCAGGGTCCTGGGTGAACACTGAAGCTTTCTTT	CATSGSWVNTEAFF